The clone carrying this T cell receptor (beta chain) was picked up many times. Both a constant-region primer and a V-primer adapter served to amplify TCRs across roughly 20 PCR cycles. One entry per CDR3 protein results from TCRdb running MiXCR on the reads. The sample has 40,000 to 65,000 distinct CDR3 sequences, approximately 33% seen once. This entry comes from a study of low-dose radiotherapy and immunotherapy resistance in tumors. Background on the study: Every two weeks patients got nivolumab 240 mg flat dose, plus ipilimumab 1 mg/kg every six weeks, intravenously. TRAV- and TRBV-specific primers primed first-strand cDNA, covering alpha and beta chains.

This sample's time point: after trial treatment. As to treatment: LDRT plus nivolumab, ipilimumab, low-dose cyclophosphamide and aspirin (RACIN trial). It was nivolumab, ipilimumab, aspirin, low-dose cyclophosphamide and low-dose radiotherapy that donors received. Patients deemed eligible presented with advanced solid tumors lacking tumor-infiltrating lymphocytes. This CDR3 comprises 12 residues. The germline V and J ends were trimmed by 2 bases and 5 bases, with 6 bases remaining between them. V usage is TRBV23-1 and J usage is TRBJ1-2; no clear D. TRBV23-1 is flagged as an ORF with uncertain function. The sequence was collected from a male donor with rectosigmoid adenocarcinoma. Sample: PBMCs, taken after low-dose radiotherapy plus immunotherapy. The CDR3 here is CASSQDTYGYTF. CDR3 nucleotides: TGCGCCAGCAGTCAAGACACGTATGGCTACACCTTC.